These 26 T cell receptor beta chains share one sample of origin, sequenced in a study of human T cells and chemical hapten exposure. TCRdb independently ran MiXCR on the RACE reads; one entry per CDR3 protein. The sample consists of about 160,000 distinct CDR3 sequences, roughly 25% of them appearing once. As for time point: patch test 3, about 24 weeks after DPC sensitization. The treatment is: therapeutic diphenylcyclopropenone sensitization with weekly scalp DPC. This specimen was whole blood, taken in connection with sensitization to the hapten diphenylcyclopropenone (DPC). The receptor source for this set is a young woman with alopecia areata. Some clones in this sample may be carry-over from other donors' samples.

This clonotype has a handful of counts. This chain connects TRBV15 to TRBJ2-3; unclear D gene. Per germline, CDR1 LNHNV and CDR2 YYDKDF (reference sequence). CDR3 length: 14 amino acids. V was cut by 1 base and J by 0 bases, with 5 bases left in between. The CDR3 reads CATSRVDSTDTQYF. CDR3 DNA: TGTGCCACCAGCAGAGTAGATAGCACAGATACGCAGTATTTT.

This chain connects TRBV28 to TRBJ2-1; tentatively, D is TRBD1 or TRBD2 (5 bases each). V lost 1 base, J lost 8 bases, and 15 bases lay in between. The germline CDR1 and CDR2 sequences are MDHEN and SYDVKM. The length of the CDR3 is 15 residues. The CDR3 loop is CASSLSGTAQYEQFF. The CDR3 nucleotides read TGTGCCAGCAGTTTATCGGGGACCGCTCAATATGAGCAGTTCTTC.

This chain connects TRBV4-2 to TRBJ2-7, with D unclear. Trimming took 0 bases from V and 3 from J, leaving 9 bases between them. The CDR3 consists of 14 residues. The germline V gene encodes CDR1 LGHNA and CDR2 YNFKEQ. CDR3 protein: CASSQEFGHYEQYF. CDR3 coding DNA: TGTGCCAGCAGCCAAGAGTTTGGCCACTACGAGCAGTACTTC.

The chain recombines TRBV9 with TRBJ1-6; the D is unclear. Per the germline V gene, CDR1 is SGDLS and CDR2 is YYNGEE. Trimming shortened V by 5 bases and J by 0 bases, and 6 bases separated the two germline ends. This CDR3 is 14 amino acids long. CDR3 sequence (DNA): TGTGCCAGCAGATCAAGCTCCTATAATTCACCCCTCCACTTT. This gives the protein CASRSSSYNSPLHF.

This rearrangement joins TRBV5-1 to TRBJ1-2; TRBD1 might be the D (5 bases). The germline V gene encodes CDR1 SGHRS and CDR2 YFSETQ. The length of the CDR3 is 15 residues. Trimming left V 0 bases short and J 7 bases short, with 16 bases between. The CDR3: CASSLEGDPPTGYTF. DNA of the CDR3: TGCGCCAGCAGCTTGGAAGGGGACCCACCAACTGGCTACACCTTC.

The V and J genes are TRBV5-4 and TRBJ2-1, with TRBD1 as a possible D gene (5 bases). V was cut by 0 bases and J by 6 bases, with 7 bases left in between. This CDR3 is 13 amino acids long. CDR1 and CDR2 from the germline V gene are SGHNT and YYREEE (reference sequence). CDR3 region: CASSLVRGNEQFF. CDR3 in DNA: TGTGCCAGCAGCTTGGTTAGGGGCAATGAGCAGTTCTTC.

The CDR3 region is CASSAGRTGYTF. The CDR3 nucleotides are TGTGCCAGCAGTGCAGGGCGAACCGGCTACACCTTC. This sequence joins TRBV6-5 and TRBJ1-2, with D tentatively TRBD1 (5 bases). The length of the CDR3 is 12 residues. The V and J ends lost 5 bases and 8 bases respectively, with 12 bases between them. The germline CDR1 and CDR2 sequences are MNHEY and SVGAGI.

This chain links TRBV7-2 with TRBJ1-2; D may be TRBD1 (6 bases). CDR3 size: 13 residues. Trimming took off 2 bases at V and 7 bases at J, with 11 bases between the two ends. Germline V gene lookup returns CDR1 SGHTA and CDR2 FQGNSA. CDR3 in amino acids: CASSLYRDSGYTF. The CDR3 bases are TGTGCCAGCAGCTTATACAGGGACTCTGGCTACACCTTC.

V gene TRBV29-1 combines with J gene TRBJ1-2; D is uncertain. Trimming took 4 bases from V and 4 from J, leaving 16 bases between them. Germline V gene data show CDR1 as SQVTM and CDR2 as ANQGSEA. There are 14 residues in the CDR3. In nucleotides, the CDR3 is TGCAGCGTTGTAGGGAAAGACATCCTCTATGGCTACACCTTC. This codes for CSVVGKDILYGYTF.

V usage is TRBV7-2 and J usage is TRBJ1-2, with 7 nucleotides matching TRBD1. CDR3 size: 13 residues. Germline values: CDR1 SGHTA, CDR2 FQGNSA. V lost 1 base to trimming and J lost 6 bases; unmatched junction nucleotides: 2. The CDR3 is CASSLVQGNGYTF. The DNA for the CDR3 is TGTGCCAGCAGCTTAGTACAGGGGAATGGCTACACCTTC.

Worth noting for this clonotype: This may be a read error, as it is one base from a much larger clone. V usage is TRBV15 and J usage is TRBJ2-1, with D unclear. There are 15 residues in the CDR3. Germline V CDR1 and CDR2: LNHNV, YYDKDF (reference sequence). CDR3 DNA sequence: TGTGCCACCAACAGAGATCGTTATTCCTACAATGAGCAGTTCTTC. Residues: CATNRDRYSYNEQFF.

The rearrangement joins TRBV5-1 to TRBJ2-7; D is perhaps TRBD1 (5 bases). Trimming cost V 4 bases and J 5 bases, with 19 bases left between them. Germline loops: CDR1 SGHRS, CDR2 YFSETQ. The CDR3 spans 15 residues. The CDR3 loop is CASSTIGAGIDEQYF. DNA for the CDR3: TGCGCCAGCAGCACCATAGGCGCAGGGATTGACGAGCAGTACTTC.

The V call is TRBV20-1, the J call TRBJ2-2; no definite D call. The CDR3 covers 14 residues. The ends were cut back, 0 bases at V and 1 base at J, with 6 bases in the middle. Germline CDR1 and CDR2: DFQATT and SNEGSKA (reference sequence). The CDR3 nucleotides read TGCAGTGCTAGAGAGAGAGAGAACACCGGGGAGCTGTTTTTT. Translated, it gives CSARERENTGELFF.

Only a few counts were recorded for this clonotype. This chain joins TRBV7-9 and TRBJ2-1; D gene uncertain. The V gene's germline CDR1 is SEHNR and CDR2 FQNEAQ (reference sequence). V was trimmed by 6 bases and J by 2 bases, leaving 20 bases between them. The CDR3 sequence is 17 residues long. The CDR3 sequence is CASRDAQSGTTYNEQFF. CDR3 nucleotides: TGTGCCAGCAGAGATGCACAGTCGGGCACGACCTACAATGAGCAGTTCTTC.

V gene TRBV30 combines with J gene TRBJ2-2; 10 nucleotides line up with TRBD1. J gave up 5 bases and V 3 bases, and 9 bases lay outside the gene matches. CDR3 length equals 16 residues. Germline V gene lookup returns CDR1 GTSNPN and CDR2 SVGIG (reference sequence). The CDR3 region has the DNA TGTGCCTGGAGAGCTCCGGGACAGGGGATGACCGGGGAGCTGTTTTTT. Protein: CAWRAPGQGMTGELFF.

There are many counts of this clonotype. This chain connects TRBV7-9 to TRBJ2-7; TRBD2 matches at 7 bases. V dropped 1 base and J dropped 0; count of bases not matched to a gene: 6. The germline V gene encodes CDR1 SEHNR and CDR2 FQNEAQ (reference sequence). The CDR3 is 16 residues long. As DNA, the CDR3 is TGTGCCAGCAGCTTAGGGAGGAGCGGGGCCTCCTACGAGCAGTACTTC. Its protein product is CASSLGRSGASYEQYF.

V usage is TRBV5-5 and J usage is TRBJ2-1; TRBD2 matches 8 bases. In germline, CDR1 is SGHKS, CDR2 YYEKEE (reference sequence). The CDR3 has 17 residues. Trimming cost V 1 base and J 0 bases; bases outside gene matches: 6. Here the CDR3 reads CASSLYRGGLSYNEQFF. CDR3 nucleotides: TGTGCCAGCAGCTTGTACCGGGGGGGACTCTCCTACAATGAGCAGTTCTTC.

The CDR3 protein is CASSQGYGPTEQYF. The CDR3 region has the DNA TGTGCCAGCAGCCAAGGATACGGACCAACCGAGCAGTACTTC. The rearrangement links TRBV3-1 to TRBJ2-7, with D unresolved. The V end lost 1 base, the J end lost 6 bases, and 13 bases lay between the germline ends. The germline V gene has CDR1 LGHDT and CDR2 YNNKEL (reference sequence). The CDR3 length is 14 residues.

The V and J genes are TRBV25-1 and TRBJ1-1; the D gene is possibly TRBD1 (5 bases). V shed 1 base and J shed 0 bases, with 9 bases lying between them. The CDR3 has 15 amino acids. CDR1 and CDR2 from the germline V gene are MGHDK and SYGVNS. CDR3 sequence (DNA): TGTGCCAGCAGTGAATTTGGGGGGATGAACACTGAAGCTTTCTTT. This encodes CASSEFGGMNTEAFF.

The rearrangement joins TRBV7-2 to TRBJ2-4; a possible D gene is TRBD1 (6 bases). Between the trimmed V and J ends, which lost 7 bases and 0 bases, there was a span of 16 bases. CDR1 and CDR2 from the germline V gene are SGHTA and FQGNSA. CDR3 size: 16 residues. Written as DNA, the CDR3 is TGTGCCAGCACCACACAGGGACAACTAGCCAAAAACATTCAGTACTTC. Translation gives CASTTQGQLAKNIQYF.

The chain uses TRBV2 and TRBJ2-7; 8 positions agree with TRBD1. Trimming removed 7 bases from V and 0 bases from J; junction bases left unmatched: 11. Germline V CDR1 and CDR2: SNHLY, FYNNEI. The CDR3 loop spans 16 amino acids. The CDR3 sequence: CASMKSTGQGSYEQYF. DNA of the CDR3: TGTGCCAGCATGAAATCCACCGGACAGGGCTCCTACGAGCAGTACTTC. The full variable domain, in which reference TRBV2 and TRBJ2-7 provide the parts outside the CDR3, is EPEVTQTPSHQVTQMGQEVILRCVPISNHLYFYWYRQILGQKVEFLVSFYNNEISEKSEIFDDQFSVERPDGSNFTLKIRSTKLEDSAMYFCASMKSTGQGSYEQYFGPGTRLTVT.

This clonotype showed up just a few times. The gene calls are TRBV5-1 and TRBJ1-3, with D possibly being TRBD1 (5 bases). Germline CDR1 and CDR2: SGHRS and YFSETQ. Trimming removed 3 bases at V and 4 bases at J, with 17 bases between. This CDR3 contains 16 residues. CDR3 residues: CASSSNYRTPGNTIYF. The CDR3 DNA follows: TGCGCCAGCAGCTCAAATTACAGGACACCAGGAAACACCATATATTTT.

The rearrangement links TRBV20-1 to TRBJ2-3; D is ambiguous. The germline V gene encodes CDR1 DFQATT and CDR2 SNEGSKA (reference sequence). With 0 bases removed from V and 4 bases from J, the gap between germline ends came to 2 bases. CDR3 length: 11 amino acids. The CDR3 coding sequence is TGCAGTGCTAGAGAACCAGATACGCAGTATTTT. Its translation is CSAREPDTQYF.

This clonotype turned up a few times. The CDR3 loop is CASIPDPLRGYTF. The CDR3 nucleotides read TGTGCCAGCATTCCGGACCCTCTCCGGGGCTACACCTTC. The rearrangement links TRBV2 to TRBJ1-2; D gene ambiguous. Germline CDR1 and CDR2: SNHLY and FYNNEI. CDR3 length: 13 amino acids. V was shortened by 7 bases and J by 8 bases, with 17 bases between the two germline ends.

This clonotype has only a few counts. V gene TRBV27 combines with J gene TRBJ1-6; the D gene is possibly TRBD1 (6 bases). With 6 bases removed from V and 12 bases from J, the gap between germline ends came to 18 bases. This CDR3 contains 14 residues. CDR1 is MNHEY, CDR2 SMNVEV, per germline (reference sequence). The CDR3 sequence: CASREGGRDGPLHF. DNA of the CDR3: TGTGCCAGCAGAGAAGGGGGGCGAGATGGACCCCTCCACTTT.

This rearrangement joins TRBV6-6 to TRBJ2-1; 14 bases map to TRBD2. Trimming removed 4 bases from V and 8 bases from J; junction bases left unmatched: 4. The CDR3 loop spans 15 amino acids. Germline loops: CDR1 MNHNY, CDR2 SVGAGI (reference sequence). The CDR3 reads CASSSGTSGSDEQFF. CDR3 sequence (DNA): TGTGCCAGCAGTTCAGGGACTAGCGGGAGTGATGAGCAGTTCTTC.